Below are 8 T cell receptor beta chains sequenced from a single sample in a study of cytomegalovirus exposure and HLA in healthy donors. Use of 60 Vbeta and 13 Jbeta primers characterized the PCR. Clones were sequenced by immunoSEQ multiplex PCR, and TCRdb holds only the in-frame ones, with some missing. The repertoire consists of 140,000 to 150,000 clones, with over 60% occurring once and the leading ten covering 2% to 2.5%. Sequencing input: PBMCs. These receptors came from a man between 40 and 49 years old in good health and CMV-seronegative.

CDR3 sequence reads: CSPFQDEAFF. CDR3 bases: TGCAGCCCCTTTCAGGATGAAGCTTTCTTT. The rearrangement uses TRBV29-1 and TRBJ1-1; D remains ambiguous. V shed 8 bases and J shed 7 bases, with 11 bases lying between them. Germline V CDR1 and CDR2: SQVTM, ANQGSEA. The length of the CDR3 is 10 residues. The whole variable domain, filled in from reference TRBV29-1 and TRBJ1-1, reads SAVISQKPSRDICQRGTSLTIQCQVDSQVTMMFWYRQQPGQSLTLIATANQGSEATYESGFVIDKFPISRPNLTFSTLTVSNMSPEDSSIYLCSPFQDEAFFGQGTRLTVV.

The chain joins TRBV5-1 to TRBJ2-5; TRBD1 agrees at 7 bases. Germline loops: CDR1 SGHRS, CDR2 YFSETQ. CDR3 length equals 16 residues. V lost 4 bases, J lost 1 base, and 10 bases stayed unmatched. The CDR3 loop is CASSISGQPSQETQYF. DNA for the CDR3: TGCGCCAGCAGCATATCGGGACAGCCATCCCAAGAGACCCAGTACTTC.

The chain links TRBV6-4 to TRBJ1-5, with a possible D match to TRBD1 (5 bases). The CDR3 has 13 residues. The germline CDR1 and CDR2 sequences are MRHNA and SNTAGT. Trimming took off 2 bases at V and 7 bases at J, with 9 bases between the two ends. CDR3 coding DNA: TGTGCCAGCAGTGACGGGGGGGGACAGCCCCAGCATTTT. Amino acid sequence: CASSDGGGQPQHF.

V usage is TRBV7-8 and J usage is TRBJ2-3; D perhaps matches TRBD2 (5 bases). Trimming stripped 6 bases from V and 2 bases from J, with 15 bases between. From germline, CDR1 is SGHVS and CDR2 FQNEAQ. This CDR3 comprises 15 residues. CDR3 nucleotides: TGTGCCAGCAGTCAACTAGTTCCACCCACAGATACGCAGTATTTT. Protein product: CASSQLVPPTDTQYF.

This chain joins TRBV6-1 and TRBJ1-1, with D perhaps matching TRBD1 (5 bases). CDR3 length: 12 amino acids. Germline CDR1 is MNHNS and CDR2 is SASEGT. The V and J ends lost 10 bases and 0 bases respectively, with 9 bases between them. The CDR3 spells CAIFRVNTEAFF. The CDR3 nucleotides read TGTGCCATTTTCAGGGTGAACACTGAAGCTTTCTTT.

This chain joins TRBV11-2 and TRBJ2-1, with D perhaps TRBD2 (6 bases). Per the germline V gene, CDR1 is SGHAT and CDR2 is FQNNGV. V was shortened by 5 bases and J by 10 bases, with 15 bases between the two germline ends. CDR3 size: 13 residues. The CDR3 region has the DNA TGTGCCAGCAGCCGGACGGGAGTTTTAGAGCAGTTCTTC. Its protein product is CASSRTGVLEQFF.

This chain links TRBV30 with TRBJ1-2, with no clear D. V lost 0 bases and J lost 0, with 8 bases in between. Per germline, CDR1 GTSNPN and CDR2 SVGIG (reference sequence). The CDR3 sequence is 14 residues long. CDR3 sequence: CAWSVAPSNYGYTF. The DNA of the CDR3 is TGTGCCTGGAGTGTAGCACCCTCTAACTATGGCTACACCTTC.

With respect to this clone: A single base separates this from a much larger clone, so it may be a read error. The J gene is TRBJ1-1, the V gene TRBV28, with no clear D. Germline V gives CDR1 MDHEN, CDR2 SYDVKM. The CDR3 loop spans 12 amino acids. V shed 6 bases and J shed 4 bases, with 9 bases lying between them. This chain's CDR3 is CASSPRGTEAFF. The DNA for the CDR3 is TGTGCCAGCAGCCCCCGGGGCACTGAAGCTTTCTTT. Combining the CDR3 with reference TRBV28 and TRBJ1-1 gives the whole variable domain DVKVTQSSRYLVKRTGEKVFLECVQDMDHENMFWYRQDPGLGLRLIYFSYDVKMKEKGDIPEGYSVSREKKERFSLILESASTNQTSMYLCASSPRGTEAFFGQGTRLTVV.